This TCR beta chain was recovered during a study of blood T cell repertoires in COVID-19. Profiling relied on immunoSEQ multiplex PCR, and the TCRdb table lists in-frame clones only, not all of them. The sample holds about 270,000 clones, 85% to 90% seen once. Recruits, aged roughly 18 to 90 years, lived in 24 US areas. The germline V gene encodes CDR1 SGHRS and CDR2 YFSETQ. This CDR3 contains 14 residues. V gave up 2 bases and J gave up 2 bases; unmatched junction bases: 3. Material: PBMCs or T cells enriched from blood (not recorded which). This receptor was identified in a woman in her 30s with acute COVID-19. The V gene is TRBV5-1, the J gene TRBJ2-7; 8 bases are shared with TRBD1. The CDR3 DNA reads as TGCGCCAGCAGCTTCGAGACAGGGGCCTACGAGCAGTACTTC. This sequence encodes CASSFETGAYEQYF.